This T cell receptor beta chain was sequenced for a study of blood T cell repertoires in COVID-19. The length of the CDR3 is 11 residues. V was clipped by 5 bases and J by 3 bases, with 5 bases between them. The V gene's germline CDR1 is LGHDT and CDR2 YNNKEL (reference sequence). Sequenced by immunoSEQ multiplex PCR; TCRdb stores in-frame clones only, minus some. The table includes 200,000 or so clones, approximately 87% detected once. This receptor was taken from a woman between 45 and 65 years old with acute or convalescent COVID-19. The chain is built from TRBV3-1 (or the pseudogene TRBV3-2) and TRBJ2-7, with D hard to call. The specimen was peripheral blood. The DNA of the CDR3 is TGTGCCAGCAGCTTCAACTACGAGCAGTACTTC. This gives the protein CASSFNYEQYF.